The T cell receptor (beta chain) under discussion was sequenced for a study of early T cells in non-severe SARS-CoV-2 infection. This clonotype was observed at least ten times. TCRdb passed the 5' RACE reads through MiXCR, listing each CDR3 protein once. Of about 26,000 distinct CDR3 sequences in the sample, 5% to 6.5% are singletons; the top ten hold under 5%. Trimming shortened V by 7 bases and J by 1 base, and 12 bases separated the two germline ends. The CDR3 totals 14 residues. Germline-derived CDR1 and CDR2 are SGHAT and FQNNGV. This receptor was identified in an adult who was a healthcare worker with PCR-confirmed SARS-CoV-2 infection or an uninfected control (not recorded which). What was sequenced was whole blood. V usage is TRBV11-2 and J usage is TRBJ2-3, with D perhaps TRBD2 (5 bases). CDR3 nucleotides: TGTGCCAGCACGGATCCCGGGGGCACAGATACGCAGTATTTT. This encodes CASTDPGGTDTQYF. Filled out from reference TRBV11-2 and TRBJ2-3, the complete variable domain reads EAGVAQSPRYKIIEKRQSVAFWCNPISGHATLYWYQQILGQGPKLLIQFQNNGVVDDSQLPKDRFSAERLKGVDSTLKIQPAKLEDSAVYLCASTDPGGTDTQYFGPGTRLTVL.